Listed below are T cell receptor beta chains from one sample, sequenced in a study of blood T cell repertoires in COVID-19. Repertoires were generated with immunoSEQ multiplex PCR, while TCRdb's copy carries only in-frame clones and drops some. Of 150,000 or so clones listed, over 70% were seen once; the top ten hold around 0.62%. Sequenced: peripheral blood. The receptors were sampled from a man aged 60-69 years with acute or convalescent COVID-19. CDR3s include the opening cysteine and the closing phenylalanine or tryptophan. A D gene is named only where the DNA matches it firmly. Clone size is shown for a subset of rows, as once, few, many or a class of expanded clone.

v_call,j_call,d_call,clone_size,cdr3_aa,cdr3_nt
TRBV9,TRBJ1-2,TRBD1,-,CASSVDNRGGYTF,TGTGCCAGCAGCGTAGATAACAGGGGTGGCTACACCTTC
TRBV7-2,TRBJ2-3,TRBD2,-,CASSPRLAGGTDTQYF,TGTGCCAGCAGCCCCCGACTAGCGGGGGGCACAGATACGCAGTATTTT
TRBV7-9,TRBJ2-3,-,-,CAPGEASTDTQYF,TGTGCCCCTGGAGAGGCTAGCACAGATACGCAGTATTTT
TRBV19,TRBJ1-1,-,-,CASSRVEWTEAFF,TGTGCCAGTAGTCGGGTGGAGTGGACTGAAGCTTTCTTT
TRBV27,TRBJ1-5,TRBD1,once,CASSLNRGQPQHF,TGTGCCAGCAGTTTAAACAGGGGACAGCCCCAGCATTTT
TRBV21-1,TRBJ2-5,-,-,CASSRHRGQETQYF,TGTGCCAGCAGCCGGCACAGGGGTCAAGAGACCCAGTACTTC
TRBV9,TRBJ2-5,-,-,CASSRGSSETQYF,TGTGCCAGCAGCAGGGGGTCCTCAGAGACCCAGTACTTC
TRBV5-4,TRBJ1-4,TRBD1,-,CASSMGQVATNEKLFF,TGTGCCAGCAGCATGGGACAGGTTGCAACTAATGAAAAACTGTTTTTT
TRBV28,TRBJ2-2,TRBD2,-,CASRPGLAGTGELFF,TGTGCCAGCAGACCCGGACTAGCGGGAACCGGGGAGCTGTTTTTT
TRBV12-5,TRBJ2-7,TRBD2,few,CASGLPGGGVGEQYF,TGTGCTAGTGGTCTTCCCGGGGGAGGGGTTGGCGAGCAGTACTTC
TRBV28,TRBJ1-5,TRBD1,-,CASSLGQGSQPQHF,TGTGCCAGCAGTCTGGGACAGGGAAGTCAGCCCCAGCATTTT
TRBV10-3,TRBJ1-6,-,-,CATSGVNSPLHF,TGTGCCACTTCGGGGGTCAATTCACCCCTCCACTTT
TRBV18,TRBJ2-5,TRBD1,-,CASSPGTGQETQYF,TGTGCCAGCTCACCCGGGACAGGACAAGAGACCCAGTACTTC
TRBV9,TRBJ2-3,TRBD2,-,CASSPEGSGGAGTDTQYF,TGTGCCAGCAGCCCAGAGGGTAGCGGGGGGGCGGGGACAGATACGCAGTATTTT
TRBV4-1,TRBJ1-3,-,many,CASSLRQSSGNTIYF,TGCGCCAGCAGCTTAAGACAGAGCTCTGGAAACACCATATATTTT
TRBV29-1,TRBJ1-1,-,-,CSVSGGDTEAFF,TGCAGCGTTAGTGGGGGGGACACTGAAGCTTTCTTT
TRBV25-1,TRBJ2-1,TRBD2,-,CASGLAGGQFF,TGTGCCAGCGGACTAGCGGGAGGGCAGTTCTTC
TRBV5-6,TRBJ1-2,TRBD1,-,CASSLGQGVRGYTF,TGTGCCAGCAGCTTGGGACAGGGGGTACGTGGCTACACCTTC
TRBV9,TRBJ2-2,TRBD2,-,CASAREGTGELFF,TGTGCCAGCGCCAGGGAGGGAACCGGGGAGCTGTTTTTT
TRBV11-3,TRBJ2-7,-,-,CASSRDSTYEQYF,TGTGCCAGCAGCCGGGACTCAACCTACGAGCAGTACTTC
TRBV7-3,TRBJ2-2,-,-,CASSLRGGDTGELFF,TGTGCCAGCAGCCTACGGGGCGGGGACACCGGGGAGCTGTTTTTT
TRBV5-5,TRBJ2-7,TRBD1,-,CASSAGQGGQYF,TGTGCCAGCAGCGCGGGACAGGGCGGGCAGTACTTC
TRBV6-5,TRBJ1-2,-,-,CASKGEKGYTF,TGTGCCAGCAAGGGGGAAAAGGGCTACACCTTC
TRBV3-1/TRBV3-2,TRBJ2-3,TRBD2,-,CASSPRPSGGGTQYF,TGTGCCAGCAGCCCGAGGCCTAGCGGGGGGGGAACGCAGTATTTT
TRBV7-2,TRBJ2-5,-,-,CASSLSLAYRETQYF,TGTGCCAGCAGCTTATCCCTAGCTTATCGGGAGACCCAGTACTTC
TRBV9,TRBJ2-2,TRBD2,-,CASSSSAGGPGTGELFF,TGTGCCAGCAGCTCATCAGCGGGAGGGCCGGGCACCGGGGAGCTGTTTTTT
TRBV4-1,TRBJ2-1,TRBD2,-,CASSQTSATYNEQFF,TGCGCCAGCAGCCAGACTAGCGCTACCTACAATGAGCAGTTCTTC
TRBV10-3,TRBJ2-2,-,-,CAISVAGNTGELFF,TGTGCCATCAGTGTGGCAGGGAACACCGGGGAGCTGTTTTTT
TRBV6-2/TRBV6-3,TRBJ2-5,-,-,CASSRDRYQETQYF,TGTGCCAGCAGCCGAGACAGGTATCAAGAGACCCAGTACTTC
TRBV15,TRBJ2-7,TRBD1,-,CATSTDRIGEQYF,TGTGCCACCAGCACGGACAGGATCGGCGAGCAGTACTTC
TRBV29-1,TRBJ2-7,-,-,CSVERGYEQYF,TGCAGCGTTGAAAGGGGCTACGAGCAGTACTTC
TRBV5-6,TRBJ1-2,TRBD1,-,CASSGSGGGGYTF,TGTGCCAGCAGCGGGTCAGGGGGAGGTGGCTACACCTTC
TRBV10-3,TRBJ2-3,TRBD2,once,CAIRELAGGLRSTDTQYF,TGTGCCATCAGGGAACTAGCGGGGGGCCTCCGGAGCACAGATACGCAGTATTTT
TRBV14,TRBJ1-2,-,-,CASSQVTGSYGYTF,TGTGCCAGCAGCCAAGTTACGGGAAGTTATGGCTACACCTTC
TRBV11-2,TRBJ1-6,-,-,CASSFEAGGKGALHF,TGTGCCAGCAGTTTTGAGGCGGGGGGGAAAGGGGCCCTCCACTTT
TRBV24-1,TRBJ2-5,-,-,CATSDWNRQETQYF,TGTGCCACCAGTGATTGGAACAGGCAAGAGACCCAGTACTTC
TRBV6-5,TRBJ2-1,TRBD2,-,CASSSPSGGAREQFF,TGTGCCAGCAGTTCCCCTAGCGGGGGGGCCCGAGAGCAGTTCTTC
TRBV9,TRBJ2-1,TRBD2,-,CASSVSSGLSGSYNEQFF,TGTGCCAGCAGCGTCTCTAGCGGGTTGAGTGGCTCCTACAATGAGCAGTTCTTC
TRBV29-1,TRBJ2-7,TRBD1,-,CSGGQGAENEQYF,TGCAGCGGCGGACAGGGGGCAGAAAACGAGCAGTACTTC
TRBV3-1/TRBV3-2,TRBJ2-4,-,-,CASSQRGRRPAKNIQYF,TGTGCCAGCAGCCAACGGGGAAGGCGCCCGGCCAAAAACATTCAGTACTTC
TRBV6-5,TRBJ1-1,-,few,CASSTGTRMNTEAFF,TGTGCCAGCAGTACCGGGACAAGGATGAACACTGAAGCTTTCTTT
TRBV6-2/TRBV6-3,TRBJ2-1,TRBD2,-,CASSYRAGGRYNEQFF,TGTGCCAGCAGTTACCGAGCGGGGGGGAGATACAATGAGCAGTTCTTC
TRBV7-2,TRBJ1-2,-,few,CASSQGTTNYGYTF,TGTGCCAGCAGCCAGGGGACCACTAACTATGGCTACACCTTC
TRBV5-1,TRBJ2-2,-,-,CASSSQGTGELFF,TGCGCCAGCAGCAGCCAGGGGACCGGGGAGCTGTTTTTT
TRBV25-1,TRBJ1-4,TRBD1,-,CASGEGGDSNEKLFF,TGTGCCAGCGGTGAAGGCGGGGACAGTAATGAAAAACTGTTTTTT
TRBV5-1,TRBJ1-2,TRBD1,few,CASSFRTGLGGYTF,TGCGCCAGCAGCTTCCGGACAGGACTCGGCGGCTACACCTTC
TRBV20-1,TRBJ2-1,-,-,CSASTDHNEQFF,TGCAGTGCTAGTACAGACCACAATGAGCAGTTCTTC
TRBV2,TRBJ1-3,-,once,CASRDYRAYSGNTIYF,TGTGCCAGCAGAGATTACAGGGCGTACTCTGGAAACACCATATATTTT
TRBV5-6,TRBJ2-7,TRBD1,-,CASSPMDRTSYEQYF,TGTGCCAGCAGCCCCATGGACAGGACCTCCTACGAGCAGTACTTC
TRBV28,TRBJ2-7,-,-,CASSLGGGRFTMQYF,TGTGCCAGCAGTTTAGGGGGAGGAAGGTTTACGATGCAGTACTTC
TRBV6-6,TRBJ2-7,TRBD1,-,CASSTGLAGGYEQYF,TGTGCCAGCAGCACCGGGCTGGCAGGGGGCTACGAGCAGTACTTC
TRBV7-9,TRBJ2-5,-,-,CASSSAYRRDWKETQYF,TGTGCCAGCAGCTCCGCTTACAGGAGGGATTGGAAGGAGACCCAGTACTTC
TRBV7-9,TRBJ1-5,TRBD1,once,CASSPQGQGAGQPQHF,TGTGCCAGCAGCCCCCAGGGACAGGGGGCAGGACAGCCCCAGCATTTT
TRBV28,TRBJ2-7,TRBD2,once,CASRLRTSGSSYEQYF,TGTGCCAGCAGGTTGCGGACTAGCGGCAGCTCCTACGAGCAGTACTTC
TRBV5-1,TRBJ2-7,TRBD2,-,CASSLGGEGMNPKYF,TGCGCCAGCAGCTTGGGAGGGGAGGGGATGAATCCTAAGTACTTC
TRBV9,TRBJ1-1,-,few,CASSVAPDMNTEAFF,TGTGCCAGCAGCGTAGCCCCAGATATGAACACTGAAGCTTTCTTT
TRBV5-6,TRBJ2-7,-,once,CASSSLSEQYF,TGTGCCAGCAGCTCCCTATCCGAGCAGTACTTC
TRBV2,TRBJ1-2,TRBD1,-,CASSLKAGTAYGYTF,TGTGCCAGCAGCCTTAAAGCCGGGACAGCGTATGGCTACACCTTC
TRBV7-9,TRBJ1-3,-,-,CASSMGASGNTIYF,TGTGCCAGCAGCATGGGGGCCTCTGGAAACACCATATATTTT
TRBV6-5,TRBJ1-6,TRBD1,-,CASRGGQYNSPLHF,TGTGCCAGCAGGGGGGGACAGTATAATTCACCCCTCCACTTT